This T cell receptor beta chain was documented in a study of T cells after yellow fever vaccination. In the study overall: The SMART-Seq v4 Ultra Low Input method served to prepare the low-cell-number fractions. Study-wide points: Some clonotypes were seen in both the CD4 and the CD8 compartments. These made up a small share and likely arose from convergent recombination. Subsequent to the booster, the majority of primary-vaccination clones reappeared (96% CD4, approximately 90% CD8).

Synthesis of TCR cDNA relied on 5'RACE template switching, which attached a universal primer site and UMIs. TCRdb passed the 5' RACE reads through MiXCR, listing each CDR3 protein once. This table has 550,000 or so distinct CDR3 sequences, less than 20% appearing once. This clonotype was detected a few times. What it binds is not known. The ends were cut back, 4 bases at V and 6 bases at J, with 14 bases in the middle. Germline CDR1 is SGHTA and CDR2 is FQGNSA. This CDR3 has 14 amino acids. The sequenced sample was PBMCs, obtained 15 days after the yellow fever booster vaccination. The chain uses TRBV7-2 and TRBJ2-3; D gene ambiguous. This receptor was taken from a man in his thirties or forties who received the YFV17D yellow fever vaccine. CDR3 sequence (DNA): TGTGCCAGCAGCTCAGAGCCGCGGTCCGATACGCAGTATTTT. Its protein product is CASSSEPRSDTQYF.